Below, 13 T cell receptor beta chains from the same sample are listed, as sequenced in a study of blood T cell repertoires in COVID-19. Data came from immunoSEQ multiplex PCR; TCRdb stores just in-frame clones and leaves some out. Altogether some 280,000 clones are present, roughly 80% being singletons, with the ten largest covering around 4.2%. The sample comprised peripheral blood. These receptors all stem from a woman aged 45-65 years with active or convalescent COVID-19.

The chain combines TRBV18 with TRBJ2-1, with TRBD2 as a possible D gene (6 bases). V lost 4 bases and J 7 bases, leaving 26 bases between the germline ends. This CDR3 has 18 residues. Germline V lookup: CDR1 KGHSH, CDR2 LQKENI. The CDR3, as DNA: TGTGCCAGCTCACTTTCTGACCGGGACTTCACTGGGGTGAATGAGCAGTTCTTC. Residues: CASSLSDRDFTGVNEQFF.

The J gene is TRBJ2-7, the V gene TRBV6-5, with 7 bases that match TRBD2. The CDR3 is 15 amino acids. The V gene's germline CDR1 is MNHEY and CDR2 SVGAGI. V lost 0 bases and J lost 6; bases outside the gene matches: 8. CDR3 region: CASSYSTGGLVEQYF. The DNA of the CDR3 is TGTGCCAGCAGTTACTCGACGGGAGGACTGGTCGAGCAGTACTTC.

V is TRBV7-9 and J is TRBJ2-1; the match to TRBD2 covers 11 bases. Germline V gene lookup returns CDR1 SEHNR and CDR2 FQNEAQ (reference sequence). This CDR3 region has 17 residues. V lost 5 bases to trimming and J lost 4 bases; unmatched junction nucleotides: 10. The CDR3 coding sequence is TGTGCCAGCAGCCCCCCTGGGATAGCGGGAGGGTACAATGAGCAGTTCTTC. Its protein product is CASSPPGIAGGYNEQFF. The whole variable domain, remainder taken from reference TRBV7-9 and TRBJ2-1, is DTGVSQNPRHKITKRGQNVTFRCDPISEHNRLYWYRQTLGQGPEFLTYFQNEAQLEKSRLLSDRFSAERPKGSFSTLEIQRTEQGDSAMYLCASSPPGIAGGYNEQFFGPGTRLTVL.

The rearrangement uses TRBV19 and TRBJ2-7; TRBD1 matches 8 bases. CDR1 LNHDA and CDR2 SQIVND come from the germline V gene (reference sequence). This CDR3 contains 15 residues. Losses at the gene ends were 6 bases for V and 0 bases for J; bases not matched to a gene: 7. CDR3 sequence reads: CASSITGGDSYEQYF. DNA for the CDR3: TGTGCCAGTAGCATTACAGGGGGAGACTCCTACGAGCAGTACTTC. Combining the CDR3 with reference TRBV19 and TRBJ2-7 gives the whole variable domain DGGITQSPKYLFRKEGQNVTLSCEQNLNHDAMYWYRQDPGQGLRLIYYSQIVNDFQKGDIAEGYSVSREKKESFPLTVTSAQKNPTAFYLCASSITGGDSYEQYFGPGTRLTVT.

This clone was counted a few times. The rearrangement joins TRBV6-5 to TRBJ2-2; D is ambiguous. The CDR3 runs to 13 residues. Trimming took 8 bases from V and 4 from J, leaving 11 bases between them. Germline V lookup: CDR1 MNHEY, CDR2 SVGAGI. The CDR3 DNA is TGTGCCAGCTCCCCGTCCCCCACCGGGGAGCTGTTTTTT. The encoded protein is CASSPSPTGELFF.

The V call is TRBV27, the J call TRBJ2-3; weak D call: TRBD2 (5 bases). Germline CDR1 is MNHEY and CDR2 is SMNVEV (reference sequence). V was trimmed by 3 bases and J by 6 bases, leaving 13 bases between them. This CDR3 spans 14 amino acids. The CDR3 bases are TGTGCCAGCAGTTTCCTCTCCGGGGAGGATACGCAGTATTTT. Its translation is CASSFLSGEDTQYF.

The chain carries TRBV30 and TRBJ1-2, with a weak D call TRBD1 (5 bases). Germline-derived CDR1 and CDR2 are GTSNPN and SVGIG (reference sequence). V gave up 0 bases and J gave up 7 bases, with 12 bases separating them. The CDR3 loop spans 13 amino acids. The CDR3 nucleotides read TGTGCCTGGAGTGTAGACCCCGGGGGTGGCTACACCTTC. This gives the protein CAWSVDPGGGYTF.

The CDR3 is CASSQDLGLTTDTQYF. The DNA of the CDR3 is TGTGCCAGCAGCCAAGATTTAGGACTAACTACGGATACGCAGTATTTT. J is TRBJ2-3 and V is TRBV3-1 (or the pseudogene TRBV3-2), with a possible D match to TRBD2 (6 bases). The germline gives CDR1 LGHDT, CDR2 YNNKEL (reference sequence). Trimming stripped 0 bases from V and 6 bases from J, with 16 bases between. CDR3 length: 16 residues.

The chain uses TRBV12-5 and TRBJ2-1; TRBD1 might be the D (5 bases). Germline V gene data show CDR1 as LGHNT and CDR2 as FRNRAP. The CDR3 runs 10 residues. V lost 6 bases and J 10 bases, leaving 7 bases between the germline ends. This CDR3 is CASGWGEQFF. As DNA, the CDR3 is TGTGCTAGTGGCTGGGGCGAGCAGTTCTTC. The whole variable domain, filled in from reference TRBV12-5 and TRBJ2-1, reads DARVTQTPRHKVTEMGQEVTMRCQPILGHNTVFWYRQTMMQGLELLAYFRNRAPLDDSGMPKDRFSAEMPDATLATLKIQPSEPRDSAVYFCASGWGEQFFGPGTRLTVL.

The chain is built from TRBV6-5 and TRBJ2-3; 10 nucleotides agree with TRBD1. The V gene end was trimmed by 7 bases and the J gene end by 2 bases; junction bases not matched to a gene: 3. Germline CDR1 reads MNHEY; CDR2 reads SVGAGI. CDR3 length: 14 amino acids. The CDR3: CASTGTGVTDTQYF. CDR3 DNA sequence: TGTGCCAGCACTGGGACAGGGGTCACAGATACGCAGTATTTT.

The CDR3, as DNA: TGTGCCAGCAGTTACTGGGGCCCTCCGAACACCGGGGAGCTGTTTTTT. It yields the protein CASSYWGPPNTGELFF. V gene TRBV6-5 combines with J gene TRBJ2-2, with D possibly matching TRBD1 (5 bases). There are 16 residues in the CDR3. Germline CDR1 and CDR2: MNHEY and SVGAGI. The V end lost 1 base, the J end lost 0 bases, and 9 bases lay between the germline ends.

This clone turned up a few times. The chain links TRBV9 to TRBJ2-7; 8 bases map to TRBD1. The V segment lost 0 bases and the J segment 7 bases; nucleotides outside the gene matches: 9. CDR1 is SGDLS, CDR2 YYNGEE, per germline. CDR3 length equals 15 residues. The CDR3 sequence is CASSVVPGGWWEQYF. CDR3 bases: TGTGCCAGCAGCGTAGTTCCAGGGGGCTGGTGGGAGCAGTACTTC.

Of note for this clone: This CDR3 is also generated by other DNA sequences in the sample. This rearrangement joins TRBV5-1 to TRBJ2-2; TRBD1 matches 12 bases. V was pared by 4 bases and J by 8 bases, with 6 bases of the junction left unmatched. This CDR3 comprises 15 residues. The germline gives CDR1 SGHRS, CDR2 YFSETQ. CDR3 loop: CASSPGTGGSGELFF. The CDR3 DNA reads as TGCGCCAGCAGCCCTGGGACAGGGGGCTCAGGGGAGCTGTTTTTT.